This entry features one T cell receptor beta chain sequence. The junction differs from germline at one of its ends, possibly a read error. This specimen comes from a study of cytomegalovirus exposure and HLA in healthy donors. This CDR3 has 14 residues. Germline V gene lookup returns CDR1 MNHEY and CDR2 SMNVEV (reference sequence). Libraries were prepared by immunoSEQ multiplex PCR; TCRdb keeps only in-frame clonotypes and omits some of them. The sample has about 130,000 clones, 88% seen once. Sequencing was done on a sample of PBMCs. The clonotype was recovered from a man aged 25-45 years in good health and CMV-seronegative. This chain uses TRBV27 with TRBJ2-7, with D possibly TRBD2 on 6 matching bases. DNA of the CDR3: TGTGCCGGCAGTTTATCGTGGCGGGGCTACGAGCAGTACTTC. It specifies CAGSLSWRGYEQYF.